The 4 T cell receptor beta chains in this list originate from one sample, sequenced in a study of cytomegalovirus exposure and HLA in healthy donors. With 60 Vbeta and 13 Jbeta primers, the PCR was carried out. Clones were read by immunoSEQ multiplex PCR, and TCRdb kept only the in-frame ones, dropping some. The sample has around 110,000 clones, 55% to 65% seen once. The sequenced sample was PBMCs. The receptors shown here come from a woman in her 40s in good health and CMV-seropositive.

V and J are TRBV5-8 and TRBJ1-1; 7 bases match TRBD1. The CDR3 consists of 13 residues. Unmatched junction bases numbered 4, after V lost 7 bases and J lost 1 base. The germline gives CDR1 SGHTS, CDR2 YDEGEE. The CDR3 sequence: CASRDRSNTEAFF. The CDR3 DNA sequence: TGTGCCAGCCGGGACAGATCGAACACTGAAGCTTTCTTT.

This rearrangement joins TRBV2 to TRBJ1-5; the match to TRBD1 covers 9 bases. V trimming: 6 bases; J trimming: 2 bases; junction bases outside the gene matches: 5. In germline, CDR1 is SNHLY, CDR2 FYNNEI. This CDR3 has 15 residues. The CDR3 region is CASRGQGLGNQPQHF. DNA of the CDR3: TGTGCCAGCAGGGGACAGGGCCTCGGCAATCAGCCCCAGCATTTT.

DNA of the CDR3: TGTGCCTGGAGCGGGTGGTCATCTAGCACAGATACGCAGTATTTT. This encodes CAWSGWSSSTDTQYF. J is TRBJ2-3 and V is TRBV30; D uncertain. Trimming left V 3 bases short and J 0 bases short, with 13 bases between. Looked up from germline, CDR1 is GTSNPN and CDR2 is SVGIG (reference sequence). The CDR3 sequence is 15 residues long.

CDR3 nucleotides: TGCGCCAGCGCAAAAGAGCCCGGGACAGAGTACGAGCAGTACTTC. Residues: CASAKEPGTEYEQYF. The rearrangement links TRBV5-1 to TRBJ2-7, with 7 bases lining up with TRBD1. This CDR3 is 15 amino acids long. The germline V gene encodes CDR1 SGHRS and CDR2 YFSETQ. J was trimmed by 4 bases and V by 7 bases; bases with no gene match: 14. The entire variable domain, with the rest obtained from reference TRBV5-1 and TRBJ2-7, is as follows: KAGVTQTPRYLIKTRGQQVTLSCSPISGHRSVSWYQQTPGQGLQFLFEYFSETQRNKGNFPGRFSGRQFSNSRSEMNVSTLELGDSALYLCASAKEPGTEYEQYFGPGTRLTVT.